This T cell receptor (beta chain) was sequenced for a study of beta chain features in type 1 diabetes. Looking at the study overall: All samples combined gave under 110,000,000 sorted cells for examination.

In this sample, this clone turned up a few times. Sequenced material consisted of expressed TCRB transcripts (all of the isolated RNA was reverse transcribed). Repertoires were generated with immunoSEQ multiplex PCR, while TCRdb's copy carries only in-frame clones and drops some. Among about 250,000 clones listed, 13% to 15% were seen once. Sorting produced populations that all topped 98% purity. Unmatched junction bases numbered 7, after V lost 6 bases and J lost 8 bases. This CDR3 contains 14 residues. From germline, CDR1 is SGHRS and CDR2 YFSETQ. The sample comprised naive CD4+ T cells from blood. V is TRBV5-1 and J is TRBJ1-6; TRBD1 aligns across 8 bases. This sequence was found in a woman aged 40 to 50 in good health. The CDR3, as DNA: TGCGCCAGCACGAAGGACAGGGTTGATTCACCCCTCCACTTT. It specifies CASTKDRVDSPLHF.